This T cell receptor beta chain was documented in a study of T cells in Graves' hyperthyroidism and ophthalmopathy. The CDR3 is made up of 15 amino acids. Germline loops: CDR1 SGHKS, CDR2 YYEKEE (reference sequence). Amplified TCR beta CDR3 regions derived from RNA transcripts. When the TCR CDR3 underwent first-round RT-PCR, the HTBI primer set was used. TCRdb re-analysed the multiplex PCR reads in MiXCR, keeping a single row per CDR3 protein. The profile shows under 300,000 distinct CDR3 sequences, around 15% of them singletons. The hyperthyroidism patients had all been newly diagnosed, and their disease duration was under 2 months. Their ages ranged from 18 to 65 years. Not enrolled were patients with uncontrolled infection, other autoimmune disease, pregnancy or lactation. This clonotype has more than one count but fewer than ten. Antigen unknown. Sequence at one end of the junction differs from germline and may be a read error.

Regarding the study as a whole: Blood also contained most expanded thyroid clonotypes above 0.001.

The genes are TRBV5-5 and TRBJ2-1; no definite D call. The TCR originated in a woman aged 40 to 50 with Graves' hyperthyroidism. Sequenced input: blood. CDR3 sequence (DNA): TGTGCCGGCAGCTCCGACACCAGCTCCTACAATGAGCAGTTCTTC. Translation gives CAGSSDTSSYNEQFF.